The subject of this entry is one T cell receptor beta chain. This CDR3 spans 19 amino acids. Between the trimmed V and J ends, which lost 5 bases and 4 bases, there was a span of 27 bases. Germline V gene data show CDR1 as LNHDA and CDR2 as SQIVND (reference sequence). In the authors' workflow: Nucleated cell number was recorded as an estimate derived from reference gene primer amplification. TCRdb's table, derived via immunoSEQ multiplex PCR, lists solely in-frame clones and lacks some. V, J and clone size are taken as reported in that table, and D and trimming were inferred from the DNA itself. The data show 53,000 or so clones, with about nine tenths seen just once and about 6% held by the top ten. This sample was included in a study of blood T cell repertoires in COVID-19. Study context: The United States, Italy and Spain provided the acute and convalescent COVID-19 samples.

The sequencing input was peripheral blood. This rearrangement joins TRBV19 to TRBJ1-5; a weak D match, TRBD1 (5 bases). This clonotype originated in a man aged 35-49 years with acute or convalescent COVID-19. The CDR3 region is CASSRTSSRVGLINQPQHF. CDR3 nucleotide sequence: TGTGCCAGTAGTCGTACGTCCTCCAGGGTTGGGCTAATAAATCAGCCCCAGCATTTT.